Shown below are 25 T cell receptor beta chains from a single sample sequenced in a study of cytomegalovirus exposure and HLA in healthy donors. Both 60 Vbeta primers and 13 Jbeta primers went into the PCR. Clones were read by immunoSEQ multiplex PCR, and TCRdb kept only the in-frame ones, dropping some. This sample carries about 86,000 clones, over 75% of them seen once, and the ten largest clones take nearly 2.5%. What was sequenced was PBMCs. Source of these receptors: a male donor in good health and CMV-seropositive.

The rearrangement links TRBV5-1 to TRBJ2-7, with 13 bases lining up with TRBD2. CDR3 length: 15 amino acids. Germline V gives CDR1 SGHRS, CDR2 YFSETQ. The junction had 3 bases not matched to a gene; V was cut back by 4 bases and J by 2 bases. The CDR3 DNA reads TGCGCCAGCAGCCCGGGACTAGCGGGGACCTACGAGCAGTACTTC. Encoded protein: CASSPGLAGTYEQYF.

The chain has TRBV27 and TRBJ2-5; D gene uncertain. CDR3 length: 13 residues. V was shortened by 2 bases and J by 2 bases, with 6 bases between the two germline ends. The germline V gene encodes CDR1 MNHEY and CDR2 SMNVEV (reference sequence). This chain's CDR3 is CASSLALQETQYF. In DNA, the CDR3 is TGTGCCAGCAGTTTAGCACTGCAAGAGACCCAGTACTTC.

The chain is built from TRBV27 and TRBJ2-7; TRBD2 is a possible D gene (7 bases). CDR3 length: 14 residues. Germline loops: CDR1 MNHEY, CDR2 SMNVEV (reference sequence). V was pared by 6 bases and J by 5 bases, with 17 bases between. CDR3 sequence reads: CASRGKGGLNEQYF. CDR3 sequence (DNA): TGTGCCAGCAGGGGGAAGGGGGGGTTGAACGAGCAGTACTTC.

The chain carries TRBV27 and TRBJ2-1; the D is unclear. Trimming left V 4 bases short and J 4 bases short, with 8 bases between. CDR1 MNHEY and CDR2 SMNVEV come from the germline V gene (reference sequence). CDR3 size: 13 residues. The CDR3 loop reads CASSSGIYNEQFF. In DNA form, the CDR3 reads TGTGCCAGCAGTTCAGGAATTTACAATGAGCAGTTCTTC.

The CDR3 here is CASSQISSEGELFF. The CDR3 DNA follows: TGCGCCAGCAGCCAGATCAGCTCGGAGGGGGAGCTGTTTTTT. V gene TRBV4-3 combines with J gene TRBJ2-2; no clear D. The CDR3 is 14 residues long. Germline CDR1 is LGHNA and CDR2 is YSLEER. Trimming removed 3 bases at V and 8 bases at J, with 13 bases between.

The chain links TRBV29-1 to TRBJ1-1; D is possibly TRBD1 (6 bases). CDR3 length: 13 amino acids. V was clipped by 5 bases and J by 5 bases, with 15 bases between them. Per germline, CDR1 SQVTM and CDR2 ANQGSEA. The CDR3 is CSVSRGARTEAFF. The CDR3 region has the DNA TGCAGCGTTAGTCGGGGGGCGAGGACTGAAGCTTTCTTT.

This rearrangement joins TRBV28 to TRBJ2-7; TRBD2 aligns across 10 bases. This CDR3 is built from 17 residues. The germline gives CDR1 MDHEN, CDR2 SYDVKM. V was clipped by 2 bases and J by 6 bases; unmatched bases: 13. The CDR3 sequence: CASSLKWGTSGICEQYF. CDR3 coding DNA: TGTGCCAGCAGTTTAAAGTGGGGAACTAGCGGGATTTGCGAGCAGTACTTC.

V gene TRBV5-1 combines with J gene TRBJ2-1; the match to TRBD2 covers 10 bases. V dropped 0 bases and J dropped 4; count of bases not matched to a gene: 7. The CDR3 has 17 residues. Looked up from germline, CDR1 is SGHRS and CDR2 is YFSETQ. The CDR3 DNA sequence: TGCGCCAGCAGCTTGGCCGCACTAGCGGGAAAATACAATGAGCAGTTCTTC. This translates into CASSLAALAGKYNEQFF. The variable domain in full, with the rest retrieved from reference TRBV5-1 and TRBJ2-1, is KAGVTQTPRYLIKTRGQQVTLSCSPISGHRSVSWYQQTPGQGLQFLFEYFSETQRNKGNFPGRFSGRQFSNSRSEMNVSTLELGDSALYLCASSLAALAGKYNEQFFGPGTRLTVL.

This clone has just one count. This chain joins TRBV28 and TRBJ2-3; 8 bases fit TRBD1. The CDR3 totals 16 residues. Trimming took 3 bases from V and 1 from J; bases not matched to a gene: 6. Germline values: CDR1 MDHEN, CDR2 SYDVKM. The CDR3: CASSLDREVGTDTQYF. CDR3 in DNA: TGTGCCAGCAGTTTGGACAGGGAGGTGGGCACAGATACGCAGTATTTT.

J is TRBJ2-7 and V is TRBV5-1; 10 bases are shared with TRBD2. V dropped 4 bases and J dropped 0; count of bases not matched to a gene: 7. Germline CDR1 is SGHRS and CDR2 is YFSETQ. This CDR3 contains 16 residues. In DNA, the CDR3 is TGCGCCAGCAGCAGGACTAGCGGAGGCGCCTCCTACGAGCAGTACTTC. The encoded protein is CASSRTSGGASYEQYF.

This clone was detected once. The chain joins TRBV18 to TRBJ1-1; 7 nucleotides match TRBD1. Per germline, CDR1 KGHSH and CDR2 LQKENI. The CDR3 length is 14 residues. After removal of 3 bases from V and 8 bases from J, the junction contained 9 bases not matched to a gene. DNA of the CDR3: TGTGCCAGCTCACCCTGGGACAGAGTCCTGGAAGCTTTCTTT. Amino acid sequence: CASSPWDRVLEAFF.

This chain links TRBV7-9 with TRBJ1-1; tentative D call: TRBD1 (5 bases). CDR1 is SEHNR and CDR2 is FQNEAQ in the germline V gene (reference sequence). This CDR3 is 15 amino acids long. Trimming took 5 bases from V and 2 from J, leaving 15 bases between them. Written as DNA, the CDR3 is TGTGCCAGCAGCCCACCGGGCTGGACAAACACTGAAGCTTTCTTT. Its translation: CASSPPGWTNTEAFF.

The rearrangement uses TRBV28 and TRBJ1-2; a possible D gene is TRBD1 (6 bases). The CDR3 contains 14 residues. V was clipped by 3 bases and J by 2 bases, with 10 bases between them. Looked up from germline, CDR1 is MDHEN and CDR2 is SYDVKM. CDR3 nucleotides: TGTGCCAGCAGTTTTGGGGGCGTCAACTATGGCTACACCTTC. This gives the protein CASSFGGVNYGYTF.

The V call is TRBV28, the J call TRBJ2-7; TRBD1 aligns across 8 bases. Germline-derived CDR1 and CDR2 are MDHEN and SYDVKM. The CDR3 runs to 15 residues. V lost 3 bases and J lost 3; bases outside the gene matches: 7. The CDR3 loop is CASSLSWTGYYEQYF. The CDR3 nucleotides read TGTGCCAGCAGTTTGAGTTGGACAGGGTACTACGAGCAGTACTTC.

The chain carries TRBV5-4 and TRBJ2-6; tentative D call: TRBD2 (6 bases). Trimming shortened V by 1 base and J by 1 base, and 15 bases separated the two germline ends. Germline values: CDR1 SGHNT, CDR2 YYREEE (reference sequence). CDR3 length: 18 amino acids. CDR3 nucleotides: TGTGCCAGCAGCTTGCCCGGGGGATCCAATTCTGGGGCCAACGTCCTGACTTTC. Translated: CASSLPGGSNSGANVLTF.

The CDR3 nucleotides are TGTGCCAGCAGCCCAGGTTCCGGGGCGGGGCAAGAGACCCAGTACTTC. Its translation is CASSPGSGAGQETQYF. The gene calls are TRBV5-4 and TRBJ2-5; possibly TRBD2 for D (6 bases). The CDR3 loop spans 16 amino acids. The germline V gene encodes CDR1 SGHNT and CDR2 YYREEE (reference sequence). V was cut by 4 bases and J by 2 bases, with 18 bases left in between.

The chain has TRBV7-2 and TRBJ1-2; TRBD1 matches 7 bases. The V and J ends lost 1 base and 2 bases, in that order; junction bases with no gene match: 10. This CDR3 contains 17 residues. Per germline, CDR1 SGHTA and CDR2 FQGNSA. The CDR3 sequence is CASSLGRQGLINYGYTF. DNA of the CDR3: TGTGCCAGCAGCTTAGGCCGACAGGGTTTGATAAACTATGGCTACACCTTC.

The chain has TRBV7-2 and TRBJ2-3, with D uncertain. V was cut by 2 bases and J by 2 bases, with 8 bases left in between. Per germline, CDR1 SGHTA and CDR2 FQGNSA. This CDR3 comprises 14 residues. The CDR3 loop reads CASSLTRFTDTQYF. CDR3 in DNA: TGTGCCAGCAGCTTAACCAGGTTCACAGATACGCAGTATTTT. The full variable domain, its missing parts supplied by reference TRBV7-2 and TRBJ2-3, is GAGVSQSPSNKVTEKGKDVELRCDPISGHTALYWYRQSLGQGLEFLIYFQGNSAPDKSGLPSDRFSAERTGGSVSTLTIQRTQQEDSAVYLCASSLTRFTDTQYFGPGTRLTVL.

This clone appeared a single time. V usage is TRBV28 and J usage is TRBJ2-7, with 12 nucleotides matching TRBD2. The junction had 12 bases not matched to a gene; V was cut back by 4 bases and J by 5 bases. Germline V gives CDR1 MDHEN, CDR2 SYDVKM. The CDR3 loop spans 17 amino acids. The CDR3 DNA reads TGTGCCAGCAGTTCCCTACGACTAGCGGGAGTAAATAACGAGCAGTACTTC. This codes for CASSSLRLAGVNNEQYF. Complete variable domain (other parts from reference TRBV28 and TRBJ2-7): DVKVTQSSRYLVKRTGEKVFLECVQDMDHENMFWYRQDPGLGLRLIYFSYDVKMKEKGDIPEGYSVSREKKERFSLILESASTNQTSMYLCASSSLRLAGVNNEQYFGPGTRLTVT.

As for this clone: Other DNA sequences of this sample code for an identical CDR3. V usage is TRBV2 and J usage is TRBJ2-7, with 8 bases lining up with TRBD2. Trimming took 3 bases from V and 2 from J; bases not matched to a gene: 6. The CDR3 has 15 residues. Germline loops: CDR1 SNHLY, CDR2 FYNNEI. Here the CDR3 reads CASSEVGLVTYEQYF. The CDR3 DNA reads as TGTGCCAGCAGTGAGGTGGGACTAGTCACCTACGAGCAGTACTTC. Drawing the rest from reference TRBV2 and TRBJ2-7, the complete variable domain is EPEVTQTPSHQVTQMGQEVILRCVPISNHLYFYWYRQILGQKVEFLVSFYNNEISEKSEIFDDQFSVERPDGSNFTLKIRSTKLEDSAMYFCASSEVGLVTYEQYFGPGTRLTVT.

The rearrangement links TRBV7-9 to TRBJ2-2, with D hard to call. This CDR3 has 14 residues. CDR1 is SEHNR, CDR2 FQNEAQ, per germline (reference sequence). The V end lost 3 bases, the J end lost 2 bases, and 7 bases lay between the germline ends. The CDR3 spells CASSFQVNTGELFF. CDR3 DNA: TGTGCCAGCAGCTTCCAGGTTAACACCGGGGAGCTGTTTTTT.

The J gene is TRBJ2-6, the V gene TRBV4-2, with D unclear. The V gene's germline CDR1 is LGHNA and CDR2 YNFKEQ. The CDR3 totals 19 residues. V shed 0 bases and J shed 0 bases, with 15 bases lying between them. The CDR3 loop reads CASSQDRVSFFSGANVLTF. For the CDR3, the DNA is TGTGCCAGCAGCCAAGATCGGGTCAGTTTCTTCTCTGGGGCCAACGTCCTGACTTTC.

The chain combines TRBV10-3 with TRBJ2-3; D uncertain. CDR1 ENHRY and CDR2 SYGVKD come from the germline V gene. The CDR3 is 16 residues long. The V end lost 0 bases, the J end lost 2 bases, and 12 bases lay between the germline ends. CDR3 nucleotides: TGTGCCATCAGTGAGTCGATCGACTCCCCCACAGATACGCAGTATTTT. Protein sequence: CAISESIDSPTDTQYF.

The chain has TRBV6-1 and TRBJ2-7; TRBD2 matches 9 bases. The J segment lost 1 base and the V segment lost 5 bases, leaving 6 bases of the junction unmatched. This CDR3 region has 15 residues. Germline V CDR1 and CDR2: MNHNS, SASEGT. CDR3 nucleotide sequence: TGTGCCAGCAGTCCGAAGGGACTAGCTTCCTACGAGCAGTACTTC. Encoded protein: CASSPKGLASYEQYF.

The chain is built from TRBV29-1 and TRBJ2-7, with TRBD1 matching over 7 bases. V lost 4 bases to trimming and J lost 2 bases; unmatched junction nucleotides: 5. The CDR3 runs to 13 residues. Germline-derived CDR1 and CDR2 are SQVTM and ANQGSEA. CDR3 bases: TGCAGCGTTGTTGGTCAGGGGGCCTACGAGCAGTACTTC. Its translation: CSVVGQGAYEQYF.